The 7 T cell receptor beta chains below all came from one sample that was sequenced in a study of T cells in Graves' hyperthyroidism and ophthalmopathy. The investigators amplified TCR beta CDR3 regions from RNA transcripts. First-round RT-PCR targeting the TCR CDR3 was performed with the HTBI primer set. TCRdb ran MiXCR on the multiplex PCR reads and lists one entry per CDR3 protein. The table has over 650,000 distinct CDR3 sequences, roughly 15% seen once; the top ten hold roughly 8%. Input material: blood. The receptors shown here come from a man between 18 and 35 years old with Graves' hyperthyroidism.

There are a few counts of this clonotype. This sequence joins TRBV28 and TRBJ2-2; 9 bases agree with TRBD1. J lost 4 bases, V lost 5 bases, and 5 bases had no gene match. The CDR3 consists of 15 residues. The germline CDR1 and CDR2 sequences are MDHEN and SYDVKM. The CDR3 is CASSAGTGTTGELFF. DNA of the CDR3: TGTGCCAGCAGTGCCGGGACAGGGACCACCGGGGAGCTGTTTTTT.

This clonotype was seen ten or more times. The chain uses TRBV7-7 and TRBJ2-3, with D uncertain. Germline values: CDR1 SSHAT, CDR2 FNYEAQ (reference sequence). This CDR3 has 13 amino acids. The germline V and J ends were trimmed by 5 bases and 3 bases, with 9 bases remaining between them. The CDR3 sequence: CASSPSETDTQYF. CDR3 DNA: TGTGCCAGCAGCCCGTCCGAAACAGATACGCAGTATTTT.

There are many counts of this clonotype. The rearrangement links TRBV28 to TRBJ2-4; D remains unclear. This CDR3 spans 13 amino acids. V was trimmed by 1 base and J by 1 base, leaving 2 bases between them. The germline V gene encodes CDR1 MDHEN and CDR2 SYDVKM. CDR3 in DNA: TGTGCCAGCAGTTTATACGCCAAAAACATTCAGTACTTC. This encodes CASSLYAKNIQYF.

The chain employs TRBV7-9 and TRBJ1-1; a weak D match, TRBD1 (5 bases). The CDR3 totals 15 residues. CDR1 and CDR2 (germline): SEHNR, FQNEAQ (reference sequence). Trimming pared 5 bases from V and 1 base from J, leaving 14 bases between. The chain's CDR3 is CASSPIYGGNTEAFF. DNA for the CDR3: TGTGCCAGCAGCCCCATCTACGGGGGGAACACTGAAGCTTTCTTT.

In this sample, this clonotype turned up many times. The V and J genes are TRBV12-3 or TRBV12-4 and TRBJ2-1, with 9 bases fitting TRBD2. The CDR3 length is 16 residues. The trim removed 1 base at V and 2 bases at J, leaving 3 bases unmatched. The CDR3 DNA reads as TGTGCCAGCAGTTTAGTAGGCGGGAGGGCCTACAATGAGCAGTTCTTC. Translated, it gives CASSLVGGRAYNEQFF.

This chain connects TRBV28 to TRBJ2-7; TRBD2 matches 12 bases. The trim removed 4 bases at V and 1 base at J, leaving 11 bases unmatched. CDR3 length: 18 amino acids. Germline CDR1 reads MDHEN; CDR2 reads SYDVKM. For the CDR3, the DNA is TGTGCCAGCAGTTCACGGACTAGCGGGATCCGGATTTCCTACGAGCAGTACTTC. It is translated as CASSSRTSGIRISYEQYF.

The V gene is TRBV27, the J gene TRBJ2-5; maybe TRBD2 (5 bases). Germline assignment: CDR1 MNHEY and CDR2 SMNVEV (reference sequence). This CDR3 comprises 15 residues. V shed 1 base and J shed 5 bases, with 14 bases lying between them. The CDR3 spells CASSLFEGSGETQYF. Written as DNA, the CDR3 is TGTGCCAGCAGTTTATTTGAGGGATCGGGGGAGACCCAGTACTTC.